A selection of T cell receptor beta chains follows, all from one sample in a study of T cells in Graves' hyperthyroidism and ophthalmopathy. TCRdb itself ran the multiplex PCR reads through MiXCR, one entry per CDR3 protein. Here the sample spans approximately 710,000 distinct CDR3 sequences, about 18% being singletons. What was sequenced was blood. The receptor set was obtained from a man aged 50 to 59 with Graves' hyperthyroidism. Both conserved end residues are trimmed from each CDR3.

j_gene,v_gene,CDR3aa
TRBJ1-1,TRBV28,ASSPGGRSTEAF
TRBJ1-4,TRBV28,ASSQEGDMMNEKLF
TRBJ1-1,TRBV5-1,ASSLLEGDTEAF
TRBJ2-7,TRBV2,ASRDRQVSYEQY
TRBJ2-4,TRBV9,ASSVTQSDIQY
TRBJ2-5,TRBV28,ASSFHRGGETQY
TRBJ2-1,TRBV2,ASSEVGTDYDEQF
TRBJ2-2,TRBV6-1,ASNRAGELF
TRBJ2-7,TRBV28,ASSSPRSYEQY
TRBJ2-2,TRBV29-1,SVEGGRGDTGELF
TRBJ2-5,TRBV28,ASSGNQETQY
TRBJ2-1,TRBV12-3/TRBV12-4,ASSPPWASGRGGNEQF
TRBJ1-1,TRBV12-3/TRBV12-4,ASSLRQGESTEAF
TRBJ1-1,TRBV14,ASSHERGHLEAF
TRBJ1-3,TRBV4-3,ASSQDRRSGNTIY